These 13 T cell receptor beta chains share one sample of origin, sequenced in a study of blood T cell repertoires in COVID-19. The table came from immunoSEQ multiplex PCR; TCRdb's copy has only in-frame clones and leaves some out. Found here are a few hundred thousand clones, 85% to 90% of them singletons; the top ten hold around 1.1%. The specimen was PBMCs or T cells enriched from blood (not recorded which). All receptors derive from a man aged 30-40 years who had recovered from COVID-19.

The chain combines TRBV5-1 with TRBJ2-6, with 8 bases that match TRBD1. CDR1 is SGHRS and CDR2 is YFSETQ in the germline V gene. Trimming took 2 bases from V and 2 from J; bases not matched to a gene: 3. The CDR3 consists of 16 residues. CDR3 loop: CASSFQGAAGANVLTF. Written as DNA, the CDR3 is TGCGCCAGCAGCTTCCAGGGGGCGGCTGGGGCCAACGTCCTGACTTTC.

This chain links TRBV28 with TRBJ1-5; D unresolved. Trimming took off 3 bases at V and 4 bases at J, with 13 bases between the two ends. This CDR3 spans 15 amino acids. Germline V gene lookup returns CDR1 MDHEN and CDR2 SYDVKM. DNA for the CDR3: TGTGCCAGCAGTTTCGTCGGGAGCGTTAATCAGCCCCAGCATTTT. Protein product: CASSFVGSVNQPQHF.

This sequence joins TRBV28 and TRBJ2-3, with 7 bases aligning to TRBD2. V lost 5 bases to trimming and J lost 3 bases; unmatched junction nucleotides: 11. Germline loops: CDR1 MDHEN, CDR2 SYDVKM. The CDR3 extends over 16 amino acids. In DNA form, the CDR3 reads TGTGCCAGCAGTCTCAAAGCGGGACCAGTGACAGATACGCAGTATTTT. Encoded protein: CASSLKAGPVTDTQYF.

The V gene is TRBV5-4, the J gene TRBJ2-7, with 14 positions matching TRBD2. Germline V gives CDR1 SGHNT, CDR2 YYREEE (reference sequence). Losses at the gene ends were 0 bases for V and 5 bases for J; bases not matched to a gene: 4. The CDR3 runs 16 residues. The CDR3 region has the DNA TGTGCCAGCAGCTTGGGACTAGCGGGAGGGCCCCACGAGCAGTACTTC. Protein: CASSLGLAGGPHEQYF.

The chain is built from TRBV7-8 and TRBJ2-5, with D possibly matching TRBD2 (6 bases). Trimming took 1 base from V and 5 from J, leaving 8 bases between them. This CDR3 contains 13 residues. Germline-derived CDR1 and CDR2 are SGHVS and FQNEAQ. The CDR3 protein is CASSLGLGETQYF. The CDR3 region has the DNA TGTGCCAGCAGCTTAGGACTAGGCGAGACCCAGTACTTC.

The chain links TRBV27 to TRBJ2-2, with a tentative D call TRBD1 (5 bases). Trimming pared 5 bases from V and 5 bases from J, leaving 15 bases between. Germline V gene sequence: CDR1 MNHEY, CDR2 SMNVEV (reference sequence). The CDR3 spans 15 residues. CDR3 amino acids: CASSPRRQITGELFF. The CDR3 nucleotides are TGTGCCAGCAGTCCCCGTCGACAGATAACCGGGGAGCTGTTTTTT.

The rearrangement uses TRBV4-2 and TRBJ2-7, with 9 positions matching TRBD2. CDR3 length: 15 residues. The V and J ends lost 1 base and 3 bases, in that order; junction bases with no gene match: 4. Germline V gene data show CDR1 as LGHNA and CDR2 as YNFKEQ. The CDR3 bases are TGTGCCAGCAGCCAAGCTAGCGGGAACAACTACGAGCAGTACTTC. This codes for CASSQASGNNYEQYF.

This clone was recorded once. This rearrangement joins TRBV24-1 to TRBJ2-1, with 14 positions matching TRBD2. The junction had 2 bases not matched to a gene; V was cut back by 3 bases and J by 5 bases. This CDR3 region has 16 residues. Germline CDR1 and CDR2: KGHDR and SFDVKD. CDR3 amino acids: CATSDKGLAGDNEQFF. The CDR3 bases are TGTGCCACCAGTGATAAGGGACTAGCGGGAGACAATGAGCAGTTCTTC.

The chain links TRBV28 to TRBJ2-7; 8 nucleotides match TRBD1. Trimming removed 6 bases from V and 8 bases from J; junction bases left unmatched: 12. The CDR3 contains 14 residues. Germline V lookup: CDR1 MDHEN, CDR2 SYDVKM. Here the CDR3 reads CASRPTGVGMKQYF. The CDR3 DNA reads TGTGCCAGCAGGCCGACAGGGGTCGGGATGAAGCAGTACTTC. Combining the CDR3 with reference TRBV28 and TRBJ2-7 gives the whole variable domain DVKVTQSSRYLVKRTGEKVFLECVQDMDHENMFWYRQDPGLGLRLIYFSYDVKMKEKGDIPEGYSVSREKKERFSLILESASTNQTSMYLCASRPTGVGMKQYFGPGTRLTVT.

This chain connects TRBV7-9 to TRBJ1-4; the D gene is possibly TRBD1 (5 bases). V was cut by 2 bases and J by 6 bases, with 13 bases left in between. From germline, CDR1 is SEHNR and CDR2 FQNEAQ (reference sequence). The CDR3 is made up of 15 amino acids. As DNA, the CDR3 is TGTGCCAGCAGCTTATCCAGGGCGGGAGATGAAAAACTGTTTTTT. It is translated as CASSLSRAGDEKLFF.

CDR3 protein: CASSESDRAETQYF. CDR3 nucleotides: TGCGCCAGCAGTGAGTCCGACAGGGCAGAGACCCAGTACTTC. V usage is TRBV10-1 and J usage is TRBJ2-5; 7 nucleotides line up with TRBD1. In germline, CDR1 is WNHNN, CDR2 SYGVQD (reference sequence). The CDR3 is 14 amino acids. The junction had 2 bases not matched to a gene; V was cut back by 0 bases and J by 4 bases.

The genes are TRBV14 and TRBJ1-6, with unresolved D. Per germline, CDR1 SGHDN and CDR2 FVKESK. V dropped 1 base and J dropped 9 bases, with 7 bases sitting between them. This CDR3 is 13 amino acids long. CDR3 residues: CASSQVRSSPLHF. The CDR3 DNA reads as TGTGCCAGCAGCCAAGTTCGGAGTTCACCCCTCCACTTT.

The chain is built from TRBV10-2 and TRBJ1-5, with 8 bases that match TRBD1. The germline gives CDR1 WSHSY, CDR2 SAAADI. This CDR3 has 15 amino acids. The V gene end was trimmed by 6 bases and the J gene end by 4 bases; junction bases not matched to a gene: 8. The CDR3 loop reads CASSGQGLENQPQHF. The CDR3 coding sequence is TGCGCCAGCAGCGGACAGGGTTTGGAGAATCAGCCCCAGCATTTT.